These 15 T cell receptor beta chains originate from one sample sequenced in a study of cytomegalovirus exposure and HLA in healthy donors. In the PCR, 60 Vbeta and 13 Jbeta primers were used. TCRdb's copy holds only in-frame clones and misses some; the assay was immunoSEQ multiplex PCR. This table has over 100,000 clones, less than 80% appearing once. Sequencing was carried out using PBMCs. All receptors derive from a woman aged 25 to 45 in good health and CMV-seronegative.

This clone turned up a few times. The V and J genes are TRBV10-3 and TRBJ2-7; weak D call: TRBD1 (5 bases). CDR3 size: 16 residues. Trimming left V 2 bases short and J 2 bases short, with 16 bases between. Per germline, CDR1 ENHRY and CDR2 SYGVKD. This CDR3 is CAISESSDSNTYEQYF. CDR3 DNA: TGTGCCATCAGTGAGAGTTCAGACAGTAACACCTACGAGCAGTACTTC.

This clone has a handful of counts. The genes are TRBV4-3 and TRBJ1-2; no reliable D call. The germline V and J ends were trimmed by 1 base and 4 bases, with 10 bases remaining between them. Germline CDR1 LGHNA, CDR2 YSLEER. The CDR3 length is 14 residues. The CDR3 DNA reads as TGCGCCAGCAGCCAAGGTGAACACAGCTATGGCTACACCTTC. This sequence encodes CASSQGEHSYGYTF.

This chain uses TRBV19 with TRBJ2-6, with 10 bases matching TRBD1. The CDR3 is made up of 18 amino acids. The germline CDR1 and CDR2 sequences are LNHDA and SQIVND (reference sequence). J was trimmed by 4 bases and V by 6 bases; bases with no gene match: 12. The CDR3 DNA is TGTGCCAGTAGGAAGACAGGGGGCTATCTCTCGGGGGCCAACGTCCTGACTTTC. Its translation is CASRKTGGYLSGANVLTF.

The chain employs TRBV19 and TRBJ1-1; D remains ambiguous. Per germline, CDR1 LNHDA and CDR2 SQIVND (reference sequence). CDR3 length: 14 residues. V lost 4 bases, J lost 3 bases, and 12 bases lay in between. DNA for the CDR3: TGTGCCAGTAGTAGATTAGGGAGGGACACTGAAGCTTTCTTT. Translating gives CASSRLGRDTEAFF.

In DNA form, the CDR3 reads TGTGCCTGGAGTGTAAGACTAGCGGGAGAGCGCAATGAGCAGTTCTTC. This codes for CAWSVRLAGERNEQFF. The chain couples TRBV30 to TRBJ2-1; 12 nucleotides agree with TRBD2. With 0 bases clipped from V and 6 bases from J, the junction kept 6 bases outside the gene matches. The V gene's germline CDR1 is GTSNPN and CDR2 SVGIG (reference sequence). This CDR3 has 16 amino acids.

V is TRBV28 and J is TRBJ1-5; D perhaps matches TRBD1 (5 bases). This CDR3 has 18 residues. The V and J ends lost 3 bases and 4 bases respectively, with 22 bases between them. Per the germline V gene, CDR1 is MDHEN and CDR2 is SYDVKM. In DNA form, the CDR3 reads TGTGCCAGCAGTTTCCCTCCAGGGTCGGGGACTAAAAATCAGCCCCAGCATTTT. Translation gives CASSFPPGSGTKNQPQHF.

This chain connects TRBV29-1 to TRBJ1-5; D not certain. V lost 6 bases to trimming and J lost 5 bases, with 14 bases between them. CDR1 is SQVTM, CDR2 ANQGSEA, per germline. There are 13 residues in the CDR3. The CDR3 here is CSVQEGSDQPQHF. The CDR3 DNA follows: TGCAGCGTGCAAGAGGGTAGTGATCAGCCCCAGCATTTT.

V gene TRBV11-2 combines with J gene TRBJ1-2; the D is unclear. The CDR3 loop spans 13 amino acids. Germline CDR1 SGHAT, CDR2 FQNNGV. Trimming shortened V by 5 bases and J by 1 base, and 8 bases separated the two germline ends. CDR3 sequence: CASSPTDNYGYTF. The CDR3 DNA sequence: TGTGCCAGCAGCCCCACAGATAACTATGGCTACACCTTC.

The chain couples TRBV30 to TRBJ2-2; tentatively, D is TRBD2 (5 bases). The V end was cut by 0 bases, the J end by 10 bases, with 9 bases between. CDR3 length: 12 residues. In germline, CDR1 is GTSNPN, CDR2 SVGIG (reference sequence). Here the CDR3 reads CAWSVAGLELFF. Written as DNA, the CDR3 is TGTGCCTGGAGTGTAGCTGGACTGGAGCTGTTTTTT.

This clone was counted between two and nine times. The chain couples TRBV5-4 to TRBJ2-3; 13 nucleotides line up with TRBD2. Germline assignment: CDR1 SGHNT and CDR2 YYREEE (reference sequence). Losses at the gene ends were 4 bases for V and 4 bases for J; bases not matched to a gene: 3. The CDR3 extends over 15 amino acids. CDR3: CASSILAGGPDTQYF. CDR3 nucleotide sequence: TGTGCCAGCAGCATACTAGCGGGAGGGCCAGATACGCAGTATTTT.

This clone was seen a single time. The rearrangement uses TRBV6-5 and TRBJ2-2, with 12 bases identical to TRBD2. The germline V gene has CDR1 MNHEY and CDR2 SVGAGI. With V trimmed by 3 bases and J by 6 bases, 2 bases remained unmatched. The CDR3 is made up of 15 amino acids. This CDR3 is CASSYWTSGAGELFF. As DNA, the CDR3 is TGTGCCAGCAGTTATTGGACTAGCGGGGCCGGGGAGCTGTTTTTT.

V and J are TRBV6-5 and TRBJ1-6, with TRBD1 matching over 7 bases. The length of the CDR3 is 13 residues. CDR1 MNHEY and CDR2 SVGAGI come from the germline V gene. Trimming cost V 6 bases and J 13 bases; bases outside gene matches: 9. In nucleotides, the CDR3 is TGTGCCAGCAGCGACAGGGAGTCTCGGCCCCTCCACTTT. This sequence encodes CASSDRESRPLHF.

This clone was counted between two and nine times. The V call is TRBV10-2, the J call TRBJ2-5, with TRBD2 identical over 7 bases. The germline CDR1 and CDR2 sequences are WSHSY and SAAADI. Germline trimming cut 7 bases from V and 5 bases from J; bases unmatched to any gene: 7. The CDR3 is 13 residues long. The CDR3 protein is CASTFSRGETQYF. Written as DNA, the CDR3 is TGCGCCAGCACCTTTTCGCGGGGGGAGACCCAGTACTTC.

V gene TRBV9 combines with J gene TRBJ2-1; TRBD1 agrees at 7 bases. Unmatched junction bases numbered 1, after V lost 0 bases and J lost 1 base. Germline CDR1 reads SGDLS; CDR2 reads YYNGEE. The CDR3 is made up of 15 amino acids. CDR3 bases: TGTGCCAGCAGCGTAGACAGGGGTTCCTACAATGAGCAGTTCTTC. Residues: CASSVDRGSYNEQFF.

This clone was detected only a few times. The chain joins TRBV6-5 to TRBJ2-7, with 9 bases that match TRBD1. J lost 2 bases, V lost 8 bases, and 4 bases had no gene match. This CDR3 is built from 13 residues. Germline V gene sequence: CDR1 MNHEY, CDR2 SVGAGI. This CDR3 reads CASGQGSTYEQYF. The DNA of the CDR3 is TGTGCCAGCGGACAGGGGAGTACCTACGAGCAGTACTTC.